In its sample, the clone carrying this T cell receptor (beta chain) was seen a few times. What it binds is unknown. V was clipped by 4 bases and J by 0 bases, with 20 bases between them. The CDR3 consists of 18 residues. Germline V gives CDR1 SGHVS, CDR2 FQNEAQ. This sample was taken from a study of neurological immune-mediated disorders. Study-wide background: The approximately 34 patients with multiple sclerosis comprised about 30 relapsing-remitting cases and 3 secondary progressive cases.

As for the cDNA, it was generated by 5'RACE with 10-nucleotide random UMIs. Each CDR3 protein is one row after TCRdb ran MiXCR on the 5' RACE reads. Altogether about 46,000 distinct CDR3 sequences are present, just over 3% being singletons, with the ten largest covering more than 13%. Whole-study results and caveats: Sharing of CDR3 amino acid sequences among expanded clones across subjects was absent, suggesting private repertoires in all groups. Multiple sclerosis, the disease with the least TCR clonal expansion, fell below healthy controls, whereas HTLV-1-associated myelopathy showed the most.

This clonotype originated in a woman aged 45 to 65 with multiple sclerosis. V and J are TRBV7-8 and TRBJ2-3; D is possibly TRBD1 (6 bases). The sequenced material came from PBMCs. Here the CDR3 DNA reads TGTGCCAGCAGCTCGCGGACAGCCGGAGGAGCTAGCACAGATACGCAGTATTTT. Translating it yields CASSSRTAGGASTDTQYF.